This TCR beta chain is drawn from a study of T-cell reconstitution after alpha-beta-depleted transplantation in children. The library targeted TCRbeta and was prepared with unique molecular identifiers. A single record per CDR3 protein comes from TCRdb applying MiXCR to the PCR reads. The top ten hold approximately 13% of the sample, which has under 70,000 distinct CDR3 sequences, 11% seen once. Germline assignment: CDR1 LGHDT and CDR2 YNNKEL (reference sequence). CDR3 length equals 15 residues. This clonotype was seen many times. One end of the junction varies from germline; a read error may be responsible.

This receptor was identified in a boy aged 10-17 years with acute myeloid leukemia, due to receive a stem cell transplant. The specimen comprised PBMCs, sampled before TCRalphabeta/CD19-depleted stem cell transplant. V and J are TRBV3-1 and TRBJ2-3; D remains ambiguous. Here the CDR3 reads CASSQLFTSTYTQYF. DNA for the CDR3: TGTGCCAGCAGCCAGTTATTTACTTCCACATATACGCAGTATTTT.